This T cell receptor beta chain was obtained from a study of monozygotic twins with inflammatory bowel disease. Findings and limits, study-wide: It was in IBD patients that TCRbeta diversity (inverse Simpson) was lower than in healthy co-twins. Extra variability in the repertoires of patients may have come from differing immunosuppressive treatments.

The CDR3 runs 15 residues. Germline values: CDR1 SGHRS, CDR2 YFSETQ. Concerning this clonotype itself: Antigen specificity is unknown.

Template switching incorporated UMIs with a 6-nucleotide sample barcode. One entry per CDR3 protein, without DNA, is what TCRdb gives after re-calling the 5' RACE reads. Its clone listing holds around 190,000 distinct CDR3 sequences. This clonotype originated in a human donor with ulcerative colitis or Crohn's disease, or a healthy co-twin of an affected twin (not recorded which). The chain joins TRBV5-1 to TRBJ2-3; TCRdb calls TRBD2, which cannot be checked without DNA. Sample: blood. The CDR3 here is CASSLTGLHTDTQYF.